The rows below give T cell receptor beta chains drawn from one sample of a study of control samples from healthy donors and cancer patients. The protocol was immunoSEQ multiplex PCR, while the TCRdb copy is restricted to in-frame clones and leaves out a portion. There are 150,000 or so clones in the sample; 90% to 95% occur only once, and 5.5% to 7.5% lies in the top ten. What was sequenced was blood. These TCRs come from a man between 18 and 29 years old in good health. Each CDR3 is given with its conserved first and last residue. A D gene is named only where the DNA matches it firmly. Not every row has a clone size; where given, it reads once, few, many or a size class.

v_call: TRBV28; j_call: TRBJ2-1; d_call: -; clone_size: -; cdr3_nt: TGTGCCAGCAGTTTAGGAGGGGGCAGTGAGCAGTTCTTC; cdr3_aa: CASSLGGGSEQFF
v_call: TRBV27; j_call: TRBJ1-5; d_call: -; clone_size: -; cdr3_nt: TGTGCCAGCAGTCCCGTATTGGGAGGTAATAATCAGCCCCAGCATTTT; cdr3_aa: CASSPVLGGNNQPQHF
v_call: TRBV5-6; j_call: TRBJ1-6; d_call: -; clone_size: -; cdr3_nt: TGTGCCAGCAGCTTGGTTCGGGGTTGGAATTCACCCCTCCACTTT; cdr3_aa: CASSLVRGWNSPLHF
v_call: TRBV7-9; j_call: TRBJ1-4; d_call: -; clone_size: -; cdr3_nt: TGTGCCAGCAGCTTAGATGAAAAACTGTTTTTT; cdr3_aa: CASSLDEKLFF
v_call: TRBV5-4; j_call: TRBJ1-2; d_call: -; clone_size: once; cdr3_nt: TGTGCCAGCAGCTGGGCCTTGGGGGCCACTAACTATGGCTACACCTTC; cdr3_aa: CASSWALGATNYGYTF
v_call: TRBV6-5; j_call: TRBJ1-1; d_call: -; clone_size: -; cdr3_nt: TGTGCCAGCAGTTACTCGGGGGCGAACACTGAAGCTTTCTTT; cdr3_aa: CASSYSGANTEAFF
v_call: TRBV5-4; j_call: TRBJ1-1; d_call: -; clone_size: -; cdr3_nt: TGTGCCAGCAGCTTGGGGAGCAACACTGAAGCTTTCTTT; cdr3_aa: CASSLGSNTEAFF
v_call: TRBV30; j_call: TRBJ2-5; d_call: -; clone_size: -; cdr3_nt: TGTGCCTGGAGATACCAAGAGACCCAGTACTTC; cdr3_aa: CAWRYQETQYF
v_call: TRBV30; j_call: TRBJ1-6; d_call: -; clone_size: -; cdr3_nt: TGTGCCTGGACGGGGATGGGTAATTCACCCCTCCACTTT; cdr3_aa: CAWTGMGNSPLHF
v_call: TRBV19; j_call: TRBJ1-2; d_call: -; clone_size: -; cdr3_nt: TGTGCCAGTAGTATAGGCCAGGGTGGCTATGGCTACACCTTC; cdr3_aa: CASSIGQGGYGYTF
v_call: TRBV25-1; j_call: TRBJ1-6; d_call: -; clone_size: -; cdr3_nt: TGTGCCAGCCTAACAGTTCATAATTCACCCCTCCACTTT; cdr3_aa: CASLTVHNSPLHF
v_call: TRBV3-1/TRBV3-2; j_call: TRBJ1-5; d_call: -; clone_size: -; cdr3_nt: TGTGCCAGCAGCCCGGGGGCCCATCAGCCCCAGCATTTT; cdr3_aa: CASSPGAHQPQHF
v_call: TRBV29-1; j_call: TRBJ1-1; d_call: -; clone_size: -; cdr3_nt: TGCAGCGTTGAAGGGACGCACGAGAATACTGAAGCTTTCTTT; cdr3_aa: CSVEGTHENTEAFF
v_call: TRBV7-2; j_call: TRBJ2-7; d_call: -; clone_size: -; cdr3_nt: TGTGCCAGCAGCTTAGTGGCGGACTACGACGAGCAGTACTTC; cdr3_aa: CASSLVADYDEQYF
v_call: TRBV2; j_call: TRBJ2-5; d_call: TRBD2; clone_size: -; cdr3_nt: TGTGCCAGCAGTGGTATAGCGGGGGTAGGAGAGACCCAGTACTTC; cdr3_aa: CASSGIAGVGETQYF
v_call: TRBV4-1; j_call: TRBJ2-2; d_call: -; clone_size: once; cdr3_nt: TGCGCCAGCAGCCAAGAGGGCGGGGTATGGTTAACCGGGGAGCTGTTTTTT; cdr3_aa: CASSQEGGVWLTGELFF
v_call: TRBV27; j_call: TRBJ2-1; d_call: -; clone_size: -; cdr3_nt: TGTGCCAGCAGTTTATTCGGCCGATTACCCAATAGCGGTCGTTACAATGAGCAGTTCTTC; cdr3_aa: CASSLFGRLPNSGRYNEQFF
v_call: TRBV28; j_call: TRBJ1-4; d_call: -; clone_size: -; cdr3_nt: TGTGCCAGCAATCGGGCAGCTACGGGAGAAAAACTGTTTTTT; cdr3_aa: CASNRAATGEKLFF
v_call: TRBV5-4; j_call: TRBJ1-1; d_call: TRBD1; clone_size: -; cdr3_nt: TGTGCCAGCAGCTCAACGAACCGGGACAGGAACACTGAAGCTTTCTTT; cdr3_aa: CASSSTNRDRNTEAFF
v_call: TRBV11-2; j_call: TRBJ1-5; d_call: -; clone_size: -; cdr3_nt: TGTGCCAGCAGCTTGGCGTCCGGGCCCCAGCATTTT; cdr3_aa: CASSLASGPQHF
v_call: TRBV27; j_call: TRBJ1-2; d_call: TRBD1; clone_size: -; cdr3_nt: TGTGCCAGCAGTAAAAGGACAGGGGCTATTGTTGGCTATGGCTACACCTTC; cdr3_aa: CASSKRTGAIVGYGYTF
v_call: TRBV7-8; j_call: TRBJ1-2; d_call: -; clone_size: -; cdr3_nt: TGTGCCAGCAGCTTAGGGTCAGGGAGTGATGGCTACACCTTC; cdr3_aa: CASSLGSGSDGYTF
v_call: TRBV7-2; j_call: TRBJ1-1; d_call: -; clone_size: -; cdr3_nt: TGTGCCAGCAGCTTATCCGGACAGATGAACACTGAAGCTTTCTTT; cdr3_aa: CASSLSGQMNTEAFF
v_call: TRBV7-9; j_call: TRBJ2-7; d_call: -; clone_size: -; cdr3_nt: TGTGCCAGCAGCCGTTCCGTCGTGGAGCAGTACTTC; cdr3_aa: CASSRSVVEQYF
v_call: TRBV14; j_call: TRBJ2-3; d_call: -; clone_size: -; cdr3_nt: TGTGCCAGCGGGTGGAAACCTACAGATACGCAGTATTTT; cdr3_aa: CASGWKPTDTQYF
v_call: TRBV5-1; j_call: TRBJ1-2; d_call: TRBD1; clone_size: -; cdr3_nt: TGCGCCAGCAGCTTAGGGGGCAACTATGGCTACACCTTC; cdr3_aa: CASSLGGNYGYTF
v_call: TRBV9; j_call: TRBJ1-4; d_call: TRBD1; clone_size: once; cdr3_nt: TGTGCCAGCAGCGTAGGGGCAGGGGGCGCAATTGAAAAACTGTTTTTT; cdr3_aa: CASSVGAGGAIEKLFF
v_call: TRBV3-1/TRBV3-2; j_call: TRBJ2-1; d_call: TRBD2; clone_size: -; cdr3_nt: TGTGCCAGCAGCCAAGAATTCGGGACTAGCTATGAGCAGTTCTTC; cdr3_aa: CASSQEFGTSYEQFF
v_call: TRBV28; j_call: TRBJ1-2; d_call: -; clone_size: -; cdr3_nt: TGTGCCAGCAGTTGGGCAGGGGATTTTTACTATGGCTACACCTTC; cdr3_aa: CASSWAGDFYYGYTF
v_call: TRBV28; j_call: TRBJ1-2; d_call: -; clone_size: -; cdr3_nt: TGTGCCGGATCAACTGAGGGCCTCTATGGCTACACCTTC; cdr3_aa: CAGSTEGLYGYTF
v_call: TRBV9; j_call: TRBJ1-2; d_call: -; clone_size: -; cdr3_nt: TGTGCCAGCAGCGTAGGAGGCAGGTCGTATGGCTACACCTTC; cdr3_aa: CASSVGGRSYGYTF
v_call: TRBV19; j_call: TRBJ1-5; d_call: TRBD1; clone_size: -; cdr3_nt: TGTGCCAGTAGTACAACAGGGGCCCGCAATCAGCCCCAGCATTTT; cdr3_aa: CASSTTGARNQPQHF
v_call: TRBV9; j_call: TRBJ2-2; d_call: TRBD2; clone_size: -; cdr3_nt: TGTGCCAGCAGCCCCCGGGGGGAAAACACCGGGGAGCTGTTTTTT; cdr3_aa: CASSPRGENTGELFF
v_call: TRBV4-2; j_call: TRBJ2-1; d_call: TRBD1; clone_size: -; cdr3_nt: TGTGCCAGCAGCCAAGGGGGCCAGGGGGATCATGAGCAGTTCTTC; cdr3_aa: CASSQGGQGDHEQFF